This T cell receptor beta chain was recovered during a study of siplizumab effects on memory and regulatory T cells. Overall study findings and caveats: Naive T cells looked more diverse than memory cells and looked like major alloresponse contributors. Proliferating Tregs taken from siplizumab cultures were not shown to have a confirmed suppressive function.

Points on this clone: The antigen is not known.

CDR1 is SGHNT and CDR2 is YYREEE in the germline V gene (reference sequence). This CDR3 spans 13 amino acids. V lost 4 bases and J lost 0, with 8 bases in between. Assay used: immunoSEQ multiplex PCR; TCRdb lists only in-frame clones, some missing. The sample lists under 85,000 clones; 88% were seen once. The chain uses TRBV5-4 and TRBJ2-7; D ambiguous. The receptor comes from a human donor in good health. The sample was Tregs sorted from blood. The CDR3 DNA reads TGTGCCAGCAGCCTGTATCCCTCCTACGAGCAGTACTTC. Amino acid sequence: CASSLYPSYEQYF.